A single sample is the source of the 32 T cell receptor beta chains below, sequenced in a study of identical twins (dated by TCRdb to the mid-2010s). The library came from 5' RACE. For sequencing, an Illumina HiSeq 2000 was employed. Using fastp at Q25 and MiXCR, TCRdb reprocessed the public reads and kept productive beta chains. Rows with a matching CDR3 protein are joined into one entry that keeps the most common DNA and genes. This sample has roughly 290,000 distinct CDR3 sequences in its table, and about 8.9% of those were observed once. Approximately 2.1% of the sample comes from the top ten. These records were also assigned to another study, of yellow fever vaccine responses in identical twins.

Sequences were obtained from memory (CD45RO+) T cells sorted from blood. What the cell subset or site label conveys for this sample: CD45RO+ enriched T cells. These receptors originate from a woman between 18 and 29 years old in good health.

This clonotype came up once. The rearrangement links TRBV7-8 to TRBJ1-5, with TRBD1 identical over 8 bases. Per the germline V gene, CDR1 is SGHVS and CDR2 is FQNEAQ. The J segment lost 4 bases and the V segment lost 1 base, leaving 3 bases of the junction unmatched. The length of the CDR3 is 15 residues. The CDR3 reads CASSLVQGVNQPQHF. CDR3 nucleotide sequence: TGTGCCAGCAGCTTAGTACAGGGGGTAAATCAGCCCCAGCATTTT.

Details on this clonotype: Mismatch with germline at one junction end may stem from a read error. The CDR3 sequence is CCARDHAGTGDYNEQFF. DNA of the CDR3: TGCTGTGCTAGGGACCACGCCGGGACAGGGGATTACAATGAGCAGTTCTTC. V gene TRBV20-1 combines with J gene TRBJ2-1; 10 bases agree with TRBD1. CDR1 is DFQATT, CDR2 SNEGSKA, per germline (reference sequence). The CDR3 length is 17 residues.

The table lists this clonotype with many counts. The chain recombines TRBV28 with TRBJ2-7; 7 bases are shared with TRBD1. The germline CDR1 and CDR2 sequences are MDHEN and SYDVKM. V trimming: 1 base; J trimming: 6 bases; junction bases outside the gene matches: 3. The CDR3 covers 13 residues. CDR3: CASSLLSGGEQYV. The CDR3 DNA is TGTGCCAGCAGTTTATTGTCAGGGGGCGAGCAGTACGTC.

This clonotype was found many times. The chain is built from TRBV12-3 or TRBV12-4 and TRBJ2-1; 10 positions match TRBD2. This CDR3 spans 15 amino acids. V shed 1 base, J shed 5 bases, and the junction held 2 bases outside the gene matches. The DNA for the CDR3 is TGTGCCAGCAGTTTAGAACTAGCGGGACACAATGAGCAGTTCTTC. Translation: CASSLELAGHNEQFF.

The chain combines TRBV10-1 with TRBJ2-2, with TRBD2 matching 8 bases. Germline V CDR1 and CDR2: WNHNN, SYGVQD (reference sequence). With 2 bases clipped from V and 5 bases from J, the junction kept 4 bases outside the gene matches. CDR3 length: 15 amino acids. CDR3 loop: CASSEVAGRTGELFF. Here the CDR3 DNA reads TGCGCCAGCAGTGAGGTAGCGGGGAGGACCGGGGAGCTGTTTTTT.

The V and J genes are TRBV7-9 and TRBJ2-3; D possibly matches TRBD1 or TRBD2 (5 bases each). This CDR3 has 16 amino acids. The germline gives CDR1 SEHNR, CDR2 FQNEAQ (reference sequence). V lost 5 bases, J lost 0 bases, and 15 bases lay in between. CDR3 DNA sequence: TGTGCCAGCAGCCGATCCGGGACGGCTAGCACAGATACGCAGTATTTT. It encodes CASSRSGTASTDTQYF.

This clonotype was seen at least ten times. The chain couples TRBV12-3 or TRBV12-4 to TRBJ2-1, with D maybe TRBD2 (5 bases). The CDR3 has 13 amino acids. Trimming took off 2 bases at V and 13 bases at J, with 15 bases between the two ends. The CDR3 coding sequence is TGTGCCAGCAGTTTATTTGGTTTGGGAGACCAGTTCTTC. It translates to CASSLFGLGDQFF.

This clonotype has a handful of counts. The rearrangement uses TRBV9 and TRBJ2-1, with TRBD2 matching over 7 bases. After removal of 4 bases from V and 5 bases from J, the junction contained 6 bases not matched to a gene. CDR3 length equals 14 residues. In germline, CDR1 is SGDLS, CDR2 YYNGEE. The CDR3, as DNA: TGTGCCAGCAGCTCACGGGACTACGACAATGAGCAGTTCTTC. Protein product: CASSSRDYDNEQFF.

This clonotype showed up many times. The chain has TRBV4-1 and TRBJ1-2; no clear D. V was cut by 0 bases and J by 4 bases, with 6 bases left in between. The CDR3 has 13 residues. Germline values: CDR1 MGHRA, CDR2 YSYEKL. CDR3 region: CASSQESSYGYTF. The CDR3 nucleotides are TGCGCCAGCAGCCAAGAATCTTCCTATGGCTACACCTTC.

This clonotype was seen many times. The chain has TRBV5-1 and TRBJ1-2; the match to TRBD1 covers 8 bases. Germline V gives CDR1 SGHRS, CDR2 YFSETQ. The CDR3 is 16 residues long. After removal of 4 bases from V and 4 bases from J, the junction contained 12 bases not matched to a gene. The CDR3 sequence: CASSPGQGAIFYGYTF. The CDR3 DNA reads TGCGCCAGCAGCCCCGGGCAGGGGGCGATTTTCTATGGCTACACCTTC. The variable domain in full, completed from reference TRBV5-1 and TRBJ1-2, reads KAGVTQTPRYLIKTRGQQVTLSCSPISGHRSVSWYQQTPGQGLQFLFEYFSETQRNKGNFPGRFSGRQFSNSRSEMNVSTLELGDSALYLCASSPGQGAIFYGYTFGSGTRLTVV.

The CDR3 sequence is CASQIVQGTATNEKLFF. The CDR3, as DNA: TGTGCCTCCCAAATTGTACAGGGGACGGCAACTAATGAAAAACTGTTTTTT. The chain recombines TRBV10-3 with TRBJ1-4; 7 bases align to TRBD1. In germline, CDR1 is ENHRY, CDR2 SYGVKD. The CDR3 sequence is 17 residues long. The V segment lost 11 bases and the J segment 0 bases; nucleotides outside the gene matches: 15.

The chain links TRBV24-1 to TRBJ2-1; no definite D call. V lost 12 bases to trimming and J lost 6 bases, with 20 bases between them. This CDR3 spans 14 amino acids. Looked up from germline, CDR1 is KGHDR and CDR2 is SFDVKD. The CDR3 spells CASPPVRRRNEQFF. CDR3 DNA: TGTGCCTCCCCCCCGGTTAGACGCCGCAATGAGCAGTTCTTC.

The chain links TRBV6-1 to TRBJ2-1; 7 bases fit TRBD2. V lost 5 bases, J lost 12 bases, and 16 bases stayed unmatched. The CDR3 is 15 residues long. Germline V gene sequence: CDR1 MNHNS, CDR2 SASEGT. DNA for the CDR3: TGTGCCAGCAGTCCCAAAGCGGGGCTTCTGGGTTGGCAGTTCTTC. Its translation: CASSPKAGLLGWQFF.

This clonotype was seen only a few times. CDR3 DNA: TGTGCCATCAGGGCTCGGGACAGGGGACAATATGGCTACACCTTC. Translation gives CAIRARDRGQYGYTF. The chain couples TRBV10-3 to TRBJ1-2, with TRBD1 matching over 10 bases. Losses at the gene ends were 6 bases for V and 5 bases for J; bases not matched to a gene: 9. The CDR3 has 15 residues. The germline V gene has CDR1 ENHRY and CDR2 SYGVKD.

The rearrangement joins TRBV10-1 to TRBJ2-2; TRBD1 matches at 8 bases. V shed 5 bases and J 4 bases; nucleotides not matched to a gene: 9. CDR3 length equals 16 residues. Germline CDR1 and CDR2: WNHNN and SYGVQD (reference sequence). CDR3 protein: CASSRTRTGPTGELFF. In DNA form, the CDR3 reads TGCGCCAGCAGTCGCACAAGGACAGGGCCCACCGGGGAGCTGTTTTTT.

J is TRBJ2-1 and V is TRBV7-2; D remains unclear. Per the germline V gene, CDR1 is SGHTA and CDR2 is FQGNSA. The CDR3 has 12 residues. V lost 2 bases, J lost 15 bases, and 14 bases lay in between. The CDR3 bases are TGTGCCAGCAGCTTAATCGCGTCAAGGTCGTTCTTC. It yields the protein CASSLIASRSFF.

The chain links TRBV27 to TRBJ2-2, with 7 bases identical to TRBD1. The CDR3 covers 15 residues. Germline V gene data show CDR1 as MNHEY and CDR2 as SMNVEV (reference sequence). Germline trimming cut 5 bases from V and 4 bases from J; bases unmatched to any gene: 7. Here the CDR3 DNA reads TGTGCCAGCAGTCATCGGGACAGACCCACCGGGGAGCTGTTTTTT. Residues: CASSHRDRPTGELFF.

The chain has TRBV7-8 and TRBJ2-1; 9 nucleotides match TRBD2. This CDR3 spans 16 amino acids. Trimming took 6 bases from V and 6 from J; bases not matched to a gene: 12. Germline V gene data show CDR1 as SGHVS and CDR2 as FQNEAQ. As DNA, the CDR3 is TGTGCCAGCAGTCTGGGACTAGCCGTACGGAGCAATGAGCAGTTCTTC. Translating gives CASSLGLAVRSNEQFF.

This chain joins TRBV27 and TRBJ2-5; 10 bases are a match to TRBD2. After removal of 0 bases from V and 4 bases from J, the junction contained 8 bases not matched to a gene. The CDR3 extends over 17 amino acids. Per germline, CDR1 MNHEY and CDR2 SMNVEV (reference sequence). CDR3 DNA sequence: TGTGCCAGCAGTTTATCGAGGCTAGCGGGGGCACGAGAGACCCAGTACTTC. Translation gives CASSLSRLAGARETQYF.

The table lists this clonotype with a few counts. The chain is built from TRBV11-2 and TRBJ2-6; D is ambiguous. CDR3 length: 18 amino acids. Germline lookup yields CDR1 SGHAT and CDR2 FQNNGV. The V gene lost 3 bases and the J gene lost 0 bases, with 15 bases spanning the gap. In nucleotides, the CDR3 is TGTGCCAGCAGCTTTGGTCTCTCGGGCGGCTCTGGGGCCAACGTCCTGACTTTC. Translation: CASSFGLSGGSGANVLTF.

As concerns this clonotype: This sequence may be a read error, since a much larger clone differs from it by one base. The chain combines TRBV12-3 or TRBV12-4 with TRBJ2-5; 10 bases are a match to TRBD2. This CDR3 is 17 amino acids long. V lost 4 bases to trimming and J lost 2 bases; unmatched junction nucleotides: 10. The CDR3 sequence is CASSSGRLAGGQETQYF. For the CDR3, the DNA is TGTGCCAGCAGTTCAGGGCGACTAGCGGGCGGGCAAGAGACCCAGTACTTC.

V is TRBV7-6 and J is TRBJ2-7; maybe TRBD1 (6 bases). Trimming took off 2 bases at V and 0 bases at J, with 11 bases between the two ends. The CDR3 consists of 15 residues. The germline CDR1 and CDR2 sequences are SGHVS and FNYEAQ. CDR3 residues: CASSLSDSSSYEQYF. The CDR3 DNA reads TGTGCCAGCAGCTTATCGGACAGCTCCTCCTACGAGCAGTACTTC.

This clonotype was seen many times. The gene calls are TRBV5-6 and TRBJ1-1; D not resolved. CDR1 and CDR2 (germline): SGHDT, YYEEEE. Trimming took off 1 base at V and 4 bases at J, with 5 bases between the two ends. This CDR3 spans 12 amino acids. This CDR3 is CASSLLVTEAFF. CDR3 sequence (DNA): TGTGCCAGCAGCTTGCTTGTCACTGAAGCTTTCTTT.

This clonotype was detected many times. This chain joins TRBV20-1 and TRBJ2-1; 11 nucleotides match TRBD2. J lost 6 bases, V lost 3 bases, and 4 bases had no gene match. CDR1 and CDR2 (germline): DFQATT, SNEGSKA (reference sequence). This CDR3 is 14 amino acids long. The CDR3 here is CSARYGTSGNEQFF. CDR3 nucleotide sequence: TGCAGTGCTAGGTACGGGACTAGCGGCAATGAGCAGTTCTTC.

This clonotype was recorded at least ten times. The chain is built from TRBV12-3 or TRBV12-4 and TRBJ1-1; no reliable D call. Between the trimmed V and J ends, which lost 6 bases and 4 bases, there was a span of 9 bases. The CDR3 is made up of 12 amino acids. The CDR3 bases are TGTGCCAGCAGGCAAGTTATCACTGAAGCTTTCTTT. This codes for CASRQVITEAFF.

The chain uses TRBV19 and TRBJ2-2; the D gene is possibly TRBD1 (6 bases). CDR3 length: 15 amino acids. Trimming took 5 bases from V and 2 from J, leaving 12 bases between them. CDR1 and CDR2 from the germline V gene are LNHDA and SQIVND (reference sequence). The CDR3 coding sequence is TGTGCCAGTAGTCCAGGACAGAGAAACACCGGGGAGCTGTTTTTT. Protein sequence: CASSPGQRNTGELFF.

This rearrangement joins TRBV10-2 to TRBJ2-7; possible D gene TRBD2, 5 bases. V lost 3 bases to trimming and J lost 6 bases, with 12 bases between them. The CDR3 totals 13 residues. Germline V gives CDR1 WSHSY, CDR2 SAAADI. CDR3: CASSDARLSEQYF. CDR3 DNA: TGCGCCAGCAGTGACGCGCGACTATCCGAGCAGTACTTC.

The chain has TRBV19 and TRBJ1-5, with D possibly being TRBD1 (5 bases). There are 13 residues in the CDR3. V lost 11 bases to trimming and J lost 1 base, with 12 bases between them. Germline values: CDR1 LNHDA, CDR2 SQIVND (reference sequence). This CDR3 is CASRGRSNQPQHF. In nucleotides, the CDR3 is TGTGCCTCAAGGGGTCGCAGCAATCAGCCCCAGCATTTT.

Here the CDR3 reads CASSIQGFGELFF. The CDR3 DNA reads as TGTGCCAGCAGCATACAGGGGTTCGGGGAGCTGTTTTTT. V usage is TRBV12-3 or TRBV12-4 and J usage is TRBJ2-2; TRBD1 aligns across 7 bases. CDR3 length: 13 amino acids. V lost 6 bases, J lost 7 bases, and 5 bases stayed unmatched.

The chain couples TRBV6-1 to TRBJ1-1, with D possibly being TRBD1 (5 bases). CDR1 and CDR2 (germline): MNHNS, SASEGT. The CDR3 totals 12 residues. Between the trimmed V and J ends, which lost 3 bases and 7 bases, there was a span of 9 bases. The CDR3 loop reads CASSEEGFEAFF. The CDR3 DNA reads as TGTGCCAGCAGTGAGGAGGGGTTTGAAGCTTTCTTT.

This chain joins TRBV20-1 and TRBJ2-1; 13 bases agree with TRBD2. The V gene end was trimmed by 3 bases and the J gene end by 10 bases; junction bases not matched to a gene: 9. Looked up from germline, CDR1 is DFQATT and CDR2 is SNEGSKA (reference sequence). CDR3 length equals 15 residues. The CDR3 is CSASGGLAGVGEQFF. DNA of the CDR3: TGCAGTGCTAGTGGAGGACTAGCGGGAGTTGGGGAGCAGTTCTTC.

The sample holds many counts of this clonotype. The gene calls are TRBV6-2 or TRBV6-3 and TRBJ2-1, with D unclear. The CDR3 sequence is 11 residues long. Trimming took off 2 bases at V and 6 bases at J, with 2 bases between the two ends. Per germline, CDR1 MNHEY and CDR2 SVGEGT. Here the CDR3 DNA reads TGTGCCAGCAGTTACCCCAATGAGCAGTTCTTC. This gives the protein CASSYPNEQFF.